This T cell receptor beta chain was sequenced in a study of shared clonotypes between healthy human individuals. Only a few counts were recorded for this clone. Its cognate antigen is unknown. Repertoires were generated with immunoSEQ multiplex PCR, while TCRdb's copy carries only in-frame clones and drops some. The sample lists 110,000 or so clones; more than 65% were seen once. Study conclusions and caveats: In several donors, around 5% of naive CD4 clonotypes appeared in common.

Donors, without exception, were Caucasian adults residing in Nashville, Tennessee. V dropped 9 bases and J dropped 4; count of bases not matched to a gene: 10. Looked up from germline, CDR1 is MDHEN and CDR2 is SYDVKM. CDR3 size: 16 residues. The receptor comes from a woman in her twenties or thirties in good health. The sample was memory CD8+ T cells sorted from blood. As for subset: CD45RO+ cells pooled with CCR7-negative TemRA cells. The chain joins TRBV28 to TRBJ1-6, with TRBD1 identical over 9 bases. CDR3 sequence: CASRGTGTFYNSPLHF. In nucleotides, the CDR3 is TGTGCCAGTCGTGGGACAGGGACCTTTTATAATTCACCCCTCCACTTT.